This is a list of T cell receptor beta chains from one sample in a study of beta chain features in type 1 diabetes. Clones were sequenced by immunoSEQ multiplex PCR, and TCRdb holds only the in-frame ones, with some missing. The profile covers 200,000 to 250,000 clones, with 9% to 10% appearing a single time and 0.03% to 0.04% taken by the ten largest. Material for sequencing was naive CD4+ T cells from blood. The receptors stem from a woman aged 18 to 35 in good health. CDR3s include the opening cysteine and the closing phenylalanine or tryptophan. Each record gives: D gene, V gene, clone size, J gene, CDR3 protein, CDR3 DNA. A D gene is named only where the DNA matches it firmly. Clone size is not always given. Where it is, it says once, few, many or a class for expanded clones.

-	TRBV18	-	TRBJ2-3	CASSPGLFQGNGTDTQYF	TGTGCCAGCTCACCGGGACTCTTCCAGGGAAACGGCACAGATACGCAGTATTTT
-	TRBV7-9	few	TRBJ2-3	CASSLMGRGHLGTDTQYF	TGTGCCAGCAGCTTAATGGGTCGGGGACATCTTGGCACAGATACGCAGTATTTT
-	TRBV14	many	TRBJ1-2	CASSPTRRAYGYTF	TGTGCCAGCAGCCCCACCCGCAGGGCCTATGGCTACACCTTC
-	TRBV4-1	-	TRBJ1-4	CASSQVFQTTNEKLFF	TGCGCCAGCAGCCAAGTTTTCCAAACAACTAATGAAAAACTGTTTTTT
TRBD2	TRBV7-2	few	TRBJ2-5	CASSLNQRENQETQYF	TGTGCCAGCAGCTTAAACCAGCGGGAGAACCAAGAGACCCAGTACTTC
-	TRBV5-4	few	TRBJ2-5	CASRPDSVFETQYF	TGTGCCAGCCGCCCCGATAGCGTCTTTGAGACCCAGTACTTC
TRBD1	TRBV30	few	TRBJ2-7	CAWRTGTYEQYF	TGTGCCTGGAGGACAGGGACCTACGAGCAGTACTTC
-	TRBV7-2	few	TRBJ2-5	CASSPRDRQETQYF	TGTGCCAGCAGCCCCCGTGACAGACAAGAGACCCAGTACTTC
-	TRBV9	few	TRBJ1-1	CASSVATGTGTRNTEAFF	TGTGCCAGCAGCGTAGCTACTGGAACAGGGACGCGAAACACTGAAGCTTTCTTT
TRBD2	TRBV4-2	many	TRBJ2-5	CASSASGRRETQYF	TGTGCCAGCAGCGCTAGCGGCCGTAGAGAGACCCAGTACTTC